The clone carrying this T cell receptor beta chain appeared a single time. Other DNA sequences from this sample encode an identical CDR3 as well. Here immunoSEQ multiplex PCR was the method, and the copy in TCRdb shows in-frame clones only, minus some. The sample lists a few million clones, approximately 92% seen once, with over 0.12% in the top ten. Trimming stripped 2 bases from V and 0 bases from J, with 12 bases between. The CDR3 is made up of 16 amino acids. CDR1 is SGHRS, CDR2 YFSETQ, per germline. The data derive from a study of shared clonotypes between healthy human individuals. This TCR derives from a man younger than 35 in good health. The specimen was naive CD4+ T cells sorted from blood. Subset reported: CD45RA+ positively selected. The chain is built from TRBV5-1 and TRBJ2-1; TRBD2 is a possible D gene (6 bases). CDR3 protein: CASSFSGGSSYNEQFF. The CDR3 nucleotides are TGCGCCAGCAGCTTTAGTGGGGGGAGCTCCTACAATGAGCAGTTCTTC.